Each of the 5 T cell receptor beta chains below was sequenced from the same sample in a study of blood T cell repertoires in COVID-19. Assay used: immunoSEQ multiplex PCR; TCRdb lists only in-frame clones, some missing. The table lists about 280,000 clones, approximately 81% of them singletons, with about 2.7% in the top ten. The sequenced sample was PBMCs or T cells enriched from blood (not recorded which). Receptors were obtained from a woman in her forties or fifties who had recovered from COVID-19.

The chain couples TRBV28 to TRBJ1-6, with D maybe TRBD1 (5 bases). This CDR3 is built from 17 residues. CDR1 is MDHEN, CDR2 SYDVKM, per germline. The V and J ends lost 2 bases and 8 bases respectively, with 19 bases between them. This CDR3 reads CASSLKSGGVEHSPLHF. Written as DNA, the CDR3 is TGTGCCAGCAGTTTAAAGTCGGGGGGGGTAGAGCATTCACCCCTCCACTTT. The full variable domain, completed using reference TRBV28 and TRBJ1-6, is DVKVTQSSRYLVKRTGEKVFLECVQDMDHENMFWYRQDPGLGLRLIYFSYDVKMKEKGDIPEGYSVSREKKERFSLILESASTNQTSMYLCASSLKSGGVEHSPLHFGNGTRLTVT.

A note on this clone: At one end, the junction sequence differs from germline, possibly due to a read error. The sample contains more than one DNA sequence encoding this CDR3. This chain uses TRBV3-1 (or the pseudogene TRBV3-2) with TRBJ2-6, with 7 bases aligning to TRBD1. CDR3 length equals 15 residues. Germline loops: CDR1 LGHDT, CDR2 YNNKEL (reference sequence). The CDR3 nucleotides read TGTGCCAGCAGGAACAGGGGTCTTGGGGCCAACGTCCTAACTTTC. The encoded protein is CASRNRGLGANVLTF.

The rearrangement joins TRBV7-3 to TRBJ2-7, with a tentative D call TRBD1 (5 bases). The CDR3 spans 14 residues. V was clipped by 3 bases and J by 1 base, with 10 bases between them. Per the germline V gene, CDR1 is SGHTA and CDR2 is FQGTGA. CDR3 sequence (DNA): TGTGCCAGCAGCTTGACGGCAGGGTCCTACGAGCAGTACTTC. This encodes CASSLTAGSYEQYF. The full variable domain, its missing parts supplied by reference TRBV7-3 and TRBJ2-7, is GAGVSQTPSNKVTEKGKYVELRCDPISGHTALYWYRQSLGQGPEFLIYFQGTGAADDSGLPNDRFFAVRPEGSVSTLKIQRTERGDSAVYLCASSLTAGSYEQYFGPGTRLTVT.

The chain links TRBV19 to TRBJ2-2, with D possibly matching TRBD1 (6 bases). Germline V CDR1 and CDR2: LNHDA, SQIVND (reference sequence). The CDR3 is 15 amino acids. V lost 5 bases and J lost 16, with 26 bases in between. The CDR3 DNA sequence: TGTGCCAGTAGTCCAAATGGACAGTTCCTCCGGGATTGGTTTTTT. It codes for CASSPNGQFLRDWFF.

The chain couples TRBV6-5 to TRBJ2-5; D is unclear. The germline V gene has CDR1 MNHEY and CDR2 SVGAGI. The CDR3 is made up of 14 amino acids. V was cut by 6 bases and J by 1 base, with 12 bases left in between. The DNA for the CDR3 is TGTGCCAGCAGACCACAGCAAGCCCAAGAGACCCAGTACTTC. The encoded protein is CASRPQQAQETQYF.